This record looks at one T cell receptor beta chain sequence and its context. The antigen is unknown. The V and J ends lost 7 bases and 5 bases respectively, with 22 bases between them. The CDR3 loop spans 16 amino acids. CDR1 MNHEY and CDR2 SMNVEV come from the germline V gene (reference sequence). Naivety among CD8 cells was defined by CD45RO negativity and positive CCR7 selection, thereby excluding terminally differentiated effector memory CD45RA+ cells. This sample was included in a study of shared clonotypes between healthy human individuals. Overall study context: CD8 memory received one plate per donor, CD8 naive two, CD4 memory three and CD4 naive three.

Overall study findings and caveats: Between four donors, naive CD4 clonotypes were shared at a level of about 5%.

Using immunoSEQ multiplex PCR, the repertoire was profiled, and TCRdb retains in-frame clones only, with some absent. The sample carries approximately 2,200,000 clones, just over 90% recorded once. V usage is TRBV27 and J usage is TRBJ2-3; perhaps TRBD2 as D (7 bases). Sequencing input: naive CD8+ T cells from PBMCs. The TCR was taken from a man aged 18 to 30 in good health. Some clones in this sample may be carry-over from other donors' samples. CDR3 DNA: TGTGCCAGCACCATCTTGGGGGGGGCAGGGGAAGATACGCAGTATTTT. This translates into CASTILGGAGEDTQYF.